This T cell receptor (beta chain) was sequenced during a study of CD8+CD57+ T cells in acquired aplastic anemia. Overall study context: The average for DNA from sorted CD4+ and CD8+ cells was 3.2 ug. Findings and caveats of the study: Patients had twenty-nine CD8+ CDR3 sequences in common with controls (the shared set). Patients and controls were not found to differ significantly in CD8+ Simpson's diversity.

Patients chosen for sequencing had CD8+CD57+ cells that had expanded, as shown by flow cytometry. TCR beta VDJ and CDR3 profiles were obtained from a genomic DNA template. MiXCR, run by TCRdb on the reads, gives a single entry per CDR3 protein. This sample has some 180,000 distinct CDR3 sequences; 55% to 65% occur once, and the top ten carry about 42%. Note on this clonotype: The antigen is unknown.

The CDR3 contains 15 residues. V dropped 6 bases and J dropped 3; count of bases not matched to a gene: 13. Germline V gives CDR1 DFQATT, CDR2 SNEGSKA (reference sequence). Sample: sorted CD4+, CD8+, or CD8+CD57+ T cells (not recorded which) from PBMCs. The chain carries TRBV20-1 and TRBJ2-7, with TRBD2 matching over 8 bases. The receptor was derived from a human donor with aplastic anemia. For the CDR3, the DNA is TGCAGTGCCGACGTAGCGGGAAAGCCCCTCTACGAGCAGTACTTC. Protein sequence: CSADVAGKPLYEQYF.